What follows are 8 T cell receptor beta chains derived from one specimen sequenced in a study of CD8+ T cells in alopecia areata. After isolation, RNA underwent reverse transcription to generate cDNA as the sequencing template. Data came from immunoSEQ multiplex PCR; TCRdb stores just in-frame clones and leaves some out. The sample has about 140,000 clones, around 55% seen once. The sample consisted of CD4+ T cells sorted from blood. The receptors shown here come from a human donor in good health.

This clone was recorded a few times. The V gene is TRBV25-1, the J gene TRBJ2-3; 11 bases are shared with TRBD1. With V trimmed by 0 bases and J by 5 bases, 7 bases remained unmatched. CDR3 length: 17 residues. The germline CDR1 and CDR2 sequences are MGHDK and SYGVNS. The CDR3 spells CASSEYPRDRGEDTQYF. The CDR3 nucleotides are TGTGCCAGCAGTGAATATCCCCGGGACAGGGGGGAAGATACGCAGTATTTT.

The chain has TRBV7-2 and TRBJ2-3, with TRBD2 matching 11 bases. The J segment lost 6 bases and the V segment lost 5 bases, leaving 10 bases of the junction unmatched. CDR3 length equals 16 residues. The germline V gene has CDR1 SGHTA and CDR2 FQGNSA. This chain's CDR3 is CASSPQGTSGLDTQYF. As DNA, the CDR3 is TGTGCCAGCAGCCCTCAGGGGACTAGCGGTTTGGATACGCAGTATTTT.

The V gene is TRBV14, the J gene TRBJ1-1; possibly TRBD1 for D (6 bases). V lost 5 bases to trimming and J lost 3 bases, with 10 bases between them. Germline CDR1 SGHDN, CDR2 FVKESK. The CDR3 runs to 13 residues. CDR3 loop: CASSVQGYTEAFF. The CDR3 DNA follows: TGTGCCAGCAGCGTACAGGGTTACACTGAAGCTTTCTTT.

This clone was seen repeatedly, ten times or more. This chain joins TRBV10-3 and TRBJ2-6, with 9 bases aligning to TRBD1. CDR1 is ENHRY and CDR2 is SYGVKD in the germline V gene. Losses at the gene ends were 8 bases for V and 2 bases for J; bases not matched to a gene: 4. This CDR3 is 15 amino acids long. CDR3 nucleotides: TGTGCCATCGGGACAGGGAGCCCTGGGGCCAACGTCCTGACTTTC. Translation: CAIGTGSPGANVLTF.

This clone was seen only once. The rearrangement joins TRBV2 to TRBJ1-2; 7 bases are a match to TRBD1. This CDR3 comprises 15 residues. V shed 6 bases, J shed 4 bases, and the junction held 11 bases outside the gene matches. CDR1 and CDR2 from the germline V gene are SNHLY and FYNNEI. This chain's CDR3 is CASRQGRANVYGYTF. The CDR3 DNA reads TGTGCCAGCAGACAGGGGCGAGCAAACGTCTATGGCTACACCTTC.

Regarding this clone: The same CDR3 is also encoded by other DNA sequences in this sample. Written as DNA, the CDR3 is TGCAGCGGGGGACAGGGTCAAGAGACCCAGTACTTC. Protein product: CSGGQGQETQYF. V and J are TRBV29-1 and TRBJ2-5; 9 bases agree with TRBD1. CDR1 and CDR2 from the germline V gene are SQVTM and ANQGSEA. With V trimmed by 7 bases and J by 2 bases, 2 bases remained unmatched. The CDR3 totals 12 residues.

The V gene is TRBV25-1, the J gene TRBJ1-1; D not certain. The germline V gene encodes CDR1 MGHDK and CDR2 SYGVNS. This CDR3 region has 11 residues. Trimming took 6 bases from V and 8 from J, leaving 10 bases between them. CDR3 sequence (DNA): TGTGCCAGCAGGGTCTTGAGGGAAGCTTTCTTT. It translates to CASRVLREAFF.

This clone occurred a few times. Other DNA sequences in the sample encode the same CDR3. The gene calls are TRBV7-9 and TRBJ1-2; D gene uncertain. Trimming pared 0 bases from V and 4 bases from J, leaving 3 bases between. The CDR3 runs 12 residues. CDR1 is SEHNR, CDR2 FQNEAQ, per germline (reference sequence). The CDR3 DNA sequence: TGTGCCAGCAGCTTAGCCCTCTATGGCTACACCTTC. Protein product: CASSLALYGYTF.